The sample holds a few counts of the clone carrying this T cell receptor beta chain. What it binds is unknown. V was pared by 3 bases and J by 2 bases, with 11 bases between. The CDR3 length is 13 residues. The germline CDR1 and CDR2 sequences are DFQATT and SNEGSKA (reference sequence). TCRdb recomputed calls from the 5' RACE reads with MiXCR, one row per CDR3 protein. The data hold some 490,000 distinct CDR3 sequences, with 15% to 20% observed a single time. These data are taken from a study of T-cell memory formation after mild COVID-19. Broader study findings: Some responding clones appeared in pre-infection memory, suggesting cross-reactive memory joined.

V usage is TRBV20-1 and J usage is TRBJ2-7; D not certain. This clonotype was obtained from an adult woman who had mild COVID-19 (a few samples of this study predate the infection). Cell type and time point are not known. The source material was PBMCs or a T cell subset sorted from them (not recorded which). The CDR3 region is CSARTQYPYEQYF. The CDR3 nucleotides are TGCAGTGCTAGGACACAGTACCCCTACGAGCAGTACTTC.